Following are 30 T cell receptor beta chains from one sample sequenced in a study of T cell responses to AZD1222 COVID-19 vaccine. The assay was immunoSEQ multiplex PCR, and TCRdb's table has in-frame clones only and misses some. The sample records more than 85,000 clones, about 94% being singletons. The sample was peripheral blood, taken 28 days after the second AZD1222 dose. Source of these receptors: an adult who received the AZD1222 COVID-19 vaccine.

The V call is TRBV21-1, the J call TRBJ1-2; the D segment call TRBD1 is taken from the table without a DNA check. TRBV21-1 is given as a pseudogene. The CDR3 length is 19 residues. CDR3 DNA sequence: TGTGCCAGCAGCAAAGGGCAGGGGACAGGGATTATTGTTGACTATGGCTACACCTTC. It codes for CASSKGQGTGIIVDYGYTF.

In its sample, this clone was seen a few times. This chain links TRBV29-1 with TRBJ1-4, with D possibly matching TRBD1 (6 bases). The germline gives CDR1 SQVTM, CDR2 ANQGSEA. The CDR3 loop spans 14 amino acids. The germline V and J ends were trimmed by 5 bases and 3 bases, with 13 bases remaining between them. The DNA of the CDR3 is TGCAGCGTTTCCCTGGGGACACCTAATGAAAAACTGTTTTTT. It is translated as CSVSLGTPNEKLFF.

The chain recombines TRBV30 with TRBJ2-3; no clear D. The CDR3 sequence is 12 residues long. CDR1 and CDR2 (germline): GTSNPN, SVGIG (reference sequence). Trimming cost V 0 bases and J 8 bases, with 9 bases left between them. CDR3 in amino acids: CAWSVDIGTQYF. The CDR3 DNA reads as TGTGCCTGGAGTGTAGATATCGGTACGCAGTATTTT.

This chain joins TRBV3-1 (or the pseudogene TRBV3-2) and TRBJ1-6; D not resolved. V was shortened by 0 bases and J by 10 bases, with 10 bases between the two germline ends. Per germline, CDR1 LGHDT and CDR2 YNNKEL (reference sequence). The CDR3 has 14 residues. The CDR3 region is CASSQDGERSPLHF. The DNA for the CDR3 is TGTGCCAGCAGCCAAGATGGGGAGCGGTCACCCCTCCACTTT.

As regards this clone: Other DNA sequences in this specimen translate into the identical CDR3. The chain combines TRBV12-3 or TRBV12-4 with TRBJ1-2; D ambiguous. This CDR3 spans 13 amino acids. The V and J ends lost 1 base and 4 bases respectively, with 7 bases between them. The CDR3 sequence is CASSLGRGYGYTF. Written as DNA, the CDR3 is TGTGCCAGCAGTTTAGGGCGGGGCTATGGCTACACCTTC.

J is TRBJ1-1 and V is TRBV12-3 or TRBV12-4; D remains ambiguous. CDR3 size: 13 residues. V was shortened by 4 bases and J by 2 bases, with 8 bases between the two germline ends. This CDR3 is CASSSDVNTEAFF. DNA of the CDR3: TGTGCCAGCAGTTCCGACGTAAACACTGAAGCTTTCTTT.

The chain employs TRBV9 and TRBJ1-2; D perhaps matches TRBD1 (6 bases). The germline gives CDR1 SGDLS, CDR2 YYNGEE. Trimming stripped 3 bases from V and 11 bases from J, with 11 bases between. The CDR3 consists of 11 residues. CDR3 loop: CASSGNREYTF. For the CDR3, the DNA is TGTGCCAGCAGCGGGAACAGGGAGTACACCTTC. The entire variable domain, with the rest obtained from reference TRBV9 and TRBJ1-2, is as follows: DSGVTQTPKHLITATGQRVTLRCSPRSGDLSVYWYQQSLDQGLQFLIQYYNGEERAKGNILERFSAQQFPDLHSELNLSSLELGDSALYFCASSGNREYTFGSGTRLTVV.

CDR3 sequence reads: CASSLVGALQGSEGTQYF. DNA of the CDR3: TGTGCCAGCAGTTTAGTTGGGGCGTTGCAGGGGTCGGAGGGGACCCAGTACTTC. The V and J genes are TRBV28 and TRBJ2-5; tentatively, D is TRBD1 or TRBD2 (6 bases each). The CDR3 contains 18 residues. Germline V gene data show CDR1 as MDHEN and CDR2 as SYDVKM. V was shortened by 2 bases and J by 7 bases, with 26 bases between the two germline ends. The full variable domain, completed using reference TRBV28 and TRBJ2-5, is DVKVTQSSRYLVKRTGEKVFLECVQDMDHENMFWYRQDPGLGLRLIYFSYDVKMKEKGDIPEGYSVSREKKERFSLILESASTNQTSMYLCASSLVGALQGSEGTQYFGPGTRLLVL.

The rearrangement uses TRBV20-1 and TRBJ1-2, with D hard to call. The V end lost 3 bases, the J end lost 2 bases, and 16 bases lay between the germline ends. The CDR3 consists of 15 residues. CDR1 is DFQATT, CDR2 SNEGSKA, per germline (reference sequence). The CDR3 protein is CSASLDGNVNYGYTF. CDR3 nucleotide sequence: TGCAGTGCTAGTTTGGATGGGAACGTAAACTATGGCTACACCTTC.

The chain carries TRBV19 and TRBJ1-1; no firm D call. Deletions cut 1 base from V and 2 bases from J, with 8 bases between. The CDR3 runs to 14 residues. Germline CDR1 is LNHDA and CDR2 is SQIVND (reference sequence). DNA of the CDR3: TGTGCCAGTAGTATAGTGACGGCTAACACTGAAGCTTTCTTT. It is translated as CASSIVTANTEAFF.

Note on this clone: The same CDR3 is also encoded by other DNA sequences in this sample. The V and J genes are TRBV5-1 and TRBJ1-4, with TRBD1 matching over 7 bases. J was trimmed by 2 bases and V by 2 bases; bases with no gene match: 0. The CDR3 is made up of 14 amino acids. Germline CDR1 SGHRS, CDR2 YFSETQ. This CDR3 is CASSLQGTNEKLFF. DNA of the CDR3: TGCGCCAGCAGCTTACAGGGGACTAATGAAAAACTGTTTTTT. Full variable domain (outside the CDR3, taken from reference TRBV5-1 and TRBJ1-4): KAGVTQTPRYLIKTRGQQVTLSCSPISGHRSVSWYQQTPGQGLQFLFEYFSETQRNKGNFPGRFSGRQFSNSRSEMNVSTLELGDSALYLCASSLQGTNEKLFFGSGTQLSVL.

The genes are TRBV18 and TRBJ2-7; 8 bases map to TRBD1. Trimming at V came to 6 bases and at J to 2 bases, leaving 3 bases not matched to a gene. Germline CDR1 is KGHSH and CDR2 is LQKENI. CDR3 length: 13 amino acids. DNA of the CDR3: TGTGCCAGCTCTCGGGACAGGCCCTACGAGCAGTACTTC. This encodes CASSRDRPYEQYF.

The chain carries TRBV6-4 and TRBJ1-5; D gene ambiguous. This CDR3 contains 13 residues. Trimming took off 4 bases at V and 4 bases at J, with 8 bases between the two ends. The V gene's germline CDR1 is MRHNA and CDR2 SNTAGT. In DNA form, the CDR3 reads TGTGCCAGCAGTGTTACAGAGAATCAGCCCCAGCATTTT. It yields the protein CASSVTENQPQHF.

V usage is TRBV6-5 and J usage is TRBJ1-2, with TRBD1 identical over 11 bases. V trimming: 6 bases; J trimming: 10 bases; junction bases outside the gene matches: 4. Germline loops: CDR1 MNHEY, CDR2 SVGAGI. The CDR3 runs to 12 residues. Written as DNA, the CDR3 is TGTGCCAGCAGAAGGACAGGGGGCGTCTACACCTTC. Translating it yields CASRRTGGVYTF.

V usage is TRBV5-8 and J usage is TRBJ1-1, with no clear D. The CDR3 is made up of 15 amino acids. In germline, CDR1 is SGHTS, CDR2 YDEGEE. Between the trimmed V and J ends, which lost 2 bases and 4 bases, there was a span of 15 bases. The CDR3 loop reads CASSFFRGGSTEAFF. In nucleotides, the CDR3 is TGTGCCAGCAGCTTTTTCCGGGGAGGAAGCACTGAAGCTTTCTTT.

The J gene is TRBJ1-5, the V gene TRBV5-8; TRBD1 agrees at 7 bases. Per germline, CDR1 SGHTS and CDR2 YDEGEE. V lost 3 bases to trimming and J lost 9 bases; unmatched junction nucleotides: 9. This CDR3 is 14 amino acids long. CDR3 coding DNA: TGTGCCAGCAGCTACGGGACAGACTGGTGGCCCCAGCATTTT. Its translation: CASSYGTDWWPQHF.

This clone was seen once. The J gene is TRBJ1-6, the V gene TRBV5-1, with no clear D. The V gene's germline CDR1 is SGHRS and CDR2 YFSETQ. The CDR3 extends over 14 amino acids. V dropped 5 bases and J dropped 10 bases, with 16 bases sitting between them. CDR3 sequence: CASRADGYGSPLHF. The CDR3 region has the DNA TGCGCCAGCAGGGCGGACGGGTACGGATCACCCCTCCACTTT.

The V call is TRBV10-3, the J call TRBJ1-5; D not certain. The CDR3 totals 12 residues. In germline, CDR1 is ENHRY, CDR2 SYGVKD. Deletions cut 4 bases from V and 5 bases from J, with 6 bases between. CDR3 protein: CAISGPDQPQHF. For the CDR3, the DNA is TGTGCCATCAGTGGTCCGGATCAGCCCCAGCATTTT.

On this clone itself: Distinct nucleotide sequences in the sample also encode this CDR3. The chain couples TRBV6-5 to TRBJ2-6; D is possibly TRBD2 (6 bases). Trimming removed 6 bases at V and 1 base at J, with 10 bases between. Germline CDR1 is MNHEY and CDR2 is SVGAGI. The CDR3 runs to 15 residues. The CDR3 loop reads CASRTGGSGANVLTF. CDR3 coding DNA: TGTGCCAGCAGGACCGGAGGGTCTGGGGCCAACGTCCTGACTTTC.

The chain uses TRBV24-1 and TRBJ1-5; D unclear. Trimming took 3 bases from V and 5 from J, leaving 10 bases between them. This CDR3 comprises 14 residues. Germline V gene sequence: CDR1 KGHDR, CDR2 SFDVKD. This CDR3 is CATSDESSYQPQHF. CDR3 DNA: TGTGCCACCAGTGATGAGTCGTCCTATCAGCCCCAGCATTTT.

This rearrangement joins TRBV5-6 to TRBJ2-2, with a possible D match to TRBD2 (5 bases). V lost 0 bases and J lost 6, with 12 bases in between. The CDR3 loop spans 15 amino acids. The germline V gene encodes CDR1 SGHDT and CDR2 YYEEEE. The chain's CDR3 is CASSLVGVLSGELFF. The CDR3 nucleotides are TGTGCCAGCAGCTTGGTCGGGGTTTTATCCGGGGAGCTGTTTTTT.

J is TRBJ1-1 and V is TRBV18, with TRBD1 matching 11 bases. With V trimmed by 5 bases and J by 3 bases, 5 bases remained unmatched. This CDR3 has 15 amino acids. Germline CDR1 reads KGHSH; CDR2 reads LQKENI. DNA for the CDR3: TGTGCCAGCTCATTGGACAGGGGGCTTCACACTGAAGCTTTCTTT. Protein sequence: CASSLDRGLHTEAFF.

The chain employs TRBV27 and TRBJ2-1; D tentatively reads TRBD1 or TRBD2 (5 bases each). Trimming shortened V by 5 bases and J by 2 bases, and 10 bases separated the two germline ends. Germline CDR1 is MNHEY and CDR2 is SMNVEV (reference sequence). This CDR3 has 14 residues. In nucleotides, the CDR3 is TGTGCCAGCAGTGGGGGTGACACCTACAATGAGCAGTTCTTC. The encoded protein is CASSGGDTYNEQFF.

This chain connects TRBV10-3 to TRBJ1-1, with D possibly being TRBD1 (5 bases). The CDR3 runs 16 residues. Germline V gene lookup returns CDR1 ENHRY and CDR2 SYGVKD. Trimming took off 2 bases at V and 7 bases at J, with 20 bases between the two ends. The CDR3 nucleotides are TGTGCCATCAGTGAGAATTCGGGTAGTTCTAGGGGTGAAGCTTTCTTT. This encodes CAISENSGSSRGEAFF.

This clone was found a few times. This chain connects TRBV5-6 to TRBJ2-7, with a possible D match to TRBD2 (6 bases). The CDR3 sequence is 14 residues long. V gave up 0 bases and J gave up 2 bases, with 9 bases separating them. Germline loops: CDR1 SGHDT, CDR2 YYEEEE. The CDR3: CASSLGTGAYEQYF. The CDR3 DNA follows: TGTGCCAGCAGCTTGGGGACGGGAGCCTACGAGCAGTACTTC.

V is TRBV28 and J is TRBJ1-2; 10 nucleotides agree with TRBD1. CDR1 is MDHEN, CDR2 SYDVKM, per germline. The CDR3 length is 15 residues. The V segment lost 4 bases and the J segment 3 bases; nucleotides outside the gene matches: 5. The CDR3 protein is CASSSTGTGDYGYTF. The CDR3, as DNA: TGTGCCAGCAGTTCCACCGGGACAGGGGACTATGGCTACACCTTC.

V gene TRBV6-5 combines with J gene TRBJ2-7, with a possible D match to TRBD2 (7 bases). CDR3 length: 15 residues. V was shortened by 5 bases and J by 7 bases, with 21 bases between the two germline ends. Germline CDR1 MNHEY, CDR2 SVGAGI. The CDR3, as DNA: TGTGCCAGCAGTCATTACGGGGGGAGGGGGAGTGAGCAGTACTTC. It encodes CASSHYGGRGSEQYF.

The chain recombines TRBV3-1 (or the pseudogene TRBV3-2) with TRBJ2-7; D is perhaps TRBD1 (6 bases). Trimming left V 2 bases short and J 7 bases short, with 18 bases between. This CDR3 contains 15 residues. Per the germline V gene, CDR1 is LGHDT and CDR2 is YNNKEL (reference sequence). Written as DNA, the CDR3 is TGTGCCAGCAGCCAAATACAGGGTGTGTTCCGGGAGCAGTACTTC. Protein product: CASSQIQGVFREQYF.

This clone occurred once. The J gene is TRBJ2-7, the V gene TRBV12-3 or TRBV12-4, with 8 bases aligning to TRBD1. CDR3 length equals 13 residues. Germline trimming cut 7 bases from V and 5 bases from J; bases unmatched to any gene: 7. CDR3 nucleotides: TGTGCCAGCACCCGGACAGGGTTCGACGAGCAGTACTTC. Encoded protein: CASTRTGFDEQYF.

The chain uses TRBV5-1 and TRBJ1-2; TRBD1 matches 10 bases. The CDR3 covers 16 residues. CDR1 and CDR2 (germline): SGHRS, YFSETQ. Trimming at V came to 1 base and at J to 8 bases, leaving 11 bases not matched to a gene. In nucleotides, the CDR3 is TGCGCCAGCAGCTTGTATGGAATGACAGGGGGCAAAGGCTACACCTTC. Translating it yields CASSLYGMTGGKGYTF.